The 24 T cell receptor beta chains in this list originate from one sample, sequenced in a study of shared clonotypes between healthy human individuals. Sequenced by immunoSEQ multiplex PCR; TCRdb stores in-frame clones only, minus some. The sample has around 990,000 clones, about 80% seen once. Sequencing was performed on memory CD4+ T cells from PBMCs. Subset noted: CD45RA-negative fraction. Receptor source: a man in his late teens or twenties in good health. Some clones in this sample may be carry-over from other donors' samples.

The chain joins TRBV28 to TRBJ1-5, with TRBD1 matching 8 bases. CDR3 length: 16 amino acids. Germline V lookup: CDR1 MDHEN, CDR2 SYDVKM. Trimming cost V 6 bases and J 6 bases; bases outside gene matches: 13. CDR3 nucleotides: TGTGCCAGCAGACAAAGCCTGCCAGGGGGCGGTCAGCCCCAGCATTTT. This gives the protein CASRQSLPGGGQPQHF.

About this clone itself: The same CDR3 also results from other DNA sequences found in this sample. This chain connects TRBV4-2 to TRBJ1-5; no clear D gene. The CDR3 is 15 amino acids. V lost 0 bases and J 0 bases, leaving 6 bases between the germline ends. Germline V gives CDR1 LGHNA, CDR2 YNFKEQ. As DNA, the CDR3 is TGTGCCAGCAGCCAAGACCGGGATAGCAATCAGCCCCAGCATTTT. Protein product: CASSQDRDSNQPQHF.

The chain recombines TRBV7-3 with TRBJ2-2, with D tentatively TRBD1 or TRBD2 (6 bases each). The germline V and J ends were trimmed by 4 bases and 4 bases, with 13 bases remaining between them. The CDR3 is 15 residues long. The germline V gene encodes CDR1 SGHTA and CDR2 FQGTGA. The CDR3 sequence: CASSSSGGLTGELFF. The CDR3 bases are TGTGCCAGCAGCTCCTCCGGGGGCCTCACCGGGGAGCTGTTTTTT.

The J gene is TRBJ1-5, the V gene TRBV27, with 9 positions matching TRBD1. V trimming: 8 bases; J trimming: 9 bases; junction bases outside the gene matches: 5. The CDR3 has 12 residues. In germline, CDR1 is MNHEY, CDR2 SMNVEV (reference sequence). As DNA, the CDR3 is TGTGCCAGCGGGACAGGGAAACGGCCCCAGCATTTT. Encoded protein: CASGTGKRPQHF.

CDR3 amino acids: CASSGTGGGNTIYF. The CDR3 DNA is TGTGCCAGCAGTGGGACAGGGGGGGGAAACACCATATATTTT. The chain links TRBV6-6 to TRBJ1-3, with 11 nucleotides matching TRBD1. CDR1 is MNHNY, CDR2 SVGAGI, per germline (reference sequence). CDR3 length: 14 residues. J gave up 4 bases and V 5 bases, and 1 base lay outside the gene matches.

The CDR3 here is CASSPAGTTEVLFF. As DNA, the CDR3 is TGTGCCAGCTCACCAGCCGGGACCACCGAAGTGCTGTTTTTT. The rearrangement uses TRBV18 and TRBJ1-4; D may be TRBD1 (5 bases). This CDR3 has 14 residues. Trimming removed 2 bases at V and 14 bases at J, with 18 bases between. CDR1 is KGHSH, CDR2 LQKENI, per germline. The complete variable domain, with remaining parts taken from reference TRBV18 and TRBJ1-4, reads NAGVMQNPRHLVRRRGQEARLRCSPMKGHSHVYWYRQLPEEGLKFMVYLQKENIIDESGMPKERFSAEFPKEGPSILRIQQVVRGDSAAYFCASSPAGTTEVLFFGSGTQLSVL.

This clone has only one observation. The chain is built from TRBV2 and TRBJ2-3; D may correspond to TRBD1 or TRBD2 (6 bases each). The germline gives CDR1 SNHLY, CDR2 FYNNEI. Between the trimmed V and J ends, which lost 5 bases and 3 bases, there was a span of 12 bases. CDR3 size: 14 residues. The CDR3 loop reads CASSRGLGTDTQYF. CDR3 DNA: TGTGCCAGCAGTCGGGGGCTCGGAACAGATACGCAGTATTTT.

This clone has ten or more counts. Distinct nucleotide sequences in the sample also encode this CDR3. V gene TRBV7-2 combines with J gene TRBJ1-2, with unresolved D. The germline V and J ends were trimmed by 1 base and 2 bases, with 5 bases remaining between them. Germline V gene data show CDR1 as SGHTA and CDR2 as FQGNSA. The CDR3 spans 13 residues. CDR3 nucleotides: TGTGCCAGCAGCTTAGGGGGAAACTATGGCTACACCTTC. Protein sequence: CASSLGGNYGYTF.

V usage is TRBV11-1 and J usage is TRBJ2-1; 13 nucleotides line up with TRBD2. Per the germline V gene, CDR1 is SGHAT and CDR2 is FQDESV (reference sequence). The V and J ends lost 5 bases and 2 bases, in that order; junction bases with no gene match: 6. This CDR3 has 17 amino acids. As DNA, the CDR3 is TGTGCCAGCAGCCCTTGGACTAGCGGGAGAACCTACAATGAGCAGTTCTTC. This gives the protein CASSPWTSGRTYNEQFF.

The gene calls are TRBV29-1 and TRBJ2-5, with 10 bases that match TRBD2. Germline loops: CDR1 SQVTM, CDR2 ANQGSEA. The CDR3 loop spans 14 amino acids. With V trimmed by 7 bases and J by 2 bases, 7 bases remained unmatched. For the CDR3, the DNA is TGCAGCGCTTCATTACTAGCGGGGCAAGAGACCCAGTACTTC. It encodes CSASLLAGQETQYF.

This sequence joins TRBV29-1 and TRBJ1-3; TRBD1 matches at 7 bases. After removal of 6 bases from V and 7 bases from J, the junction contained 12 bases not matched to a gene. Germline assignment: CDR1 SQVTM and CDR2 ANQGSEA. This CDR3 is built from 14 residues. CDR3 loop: CSVGTGAGRNTIYF. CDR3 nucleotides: TGCAGCGTGGGCACAGGGGCAGGACGGAACACCATATATTTT.

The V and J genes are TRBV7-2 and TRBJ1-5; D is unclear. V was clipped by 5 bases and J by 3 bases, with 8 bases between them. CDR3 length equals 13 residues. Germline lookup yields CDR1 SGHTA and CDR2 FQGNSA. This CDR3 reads CASSASVNQPQHF. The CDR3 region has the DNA TGTGCCAGCAGCGCCTCGGTCAATCAGCCCCAGCATTTT.

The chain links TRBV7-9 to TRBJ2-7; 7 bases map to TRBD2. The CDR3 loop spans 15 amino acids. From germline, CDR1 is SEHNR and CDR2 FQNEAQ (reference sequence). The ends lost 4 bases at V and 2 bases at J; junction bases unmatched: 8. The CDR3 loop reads CASSSRDYRPYEQYF. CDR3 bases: TGTGCCAGCAGCTCAAGGGACTACAGGCCCTACGAGCAGTACTTC.

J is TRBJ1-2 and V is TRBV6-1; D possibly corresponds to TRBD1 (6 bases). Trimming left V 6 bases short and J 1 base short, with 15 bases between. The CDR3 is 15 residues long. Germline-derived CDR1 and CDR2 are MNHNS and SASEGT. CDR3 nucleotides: TGTGCCAGCAGACCAACAGGGAGGTATAACTATGGCTACACCTTC. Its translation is CASRPTGRYNYGYTF.

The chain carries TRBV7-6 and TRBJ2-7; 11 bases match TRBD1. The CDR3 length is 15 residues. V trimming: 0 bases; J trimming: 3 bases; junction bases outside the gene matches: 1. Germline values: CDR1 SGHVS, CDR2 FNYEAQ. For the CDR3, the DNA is TGTGCCAGCAGCTTAGCCGGGACAGGGGGCTACGAGCAGTACTTC. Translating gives CASSLAGTGGYEQYF.

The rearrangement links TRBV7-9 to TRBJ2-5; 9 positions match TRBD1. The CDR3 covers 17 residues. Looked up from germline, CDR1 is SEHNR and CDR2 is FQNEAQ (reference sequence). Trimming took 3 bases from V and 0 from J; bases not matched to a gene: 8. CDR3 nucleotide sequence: TGTGCCAGCAGCTTTGCTATCGGACAGGGGTACCAAGAGACCCAGTACTTC. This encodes CASSFAIGQGYQETQYF. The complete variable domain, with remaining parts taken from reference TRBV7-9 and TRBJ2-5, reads DTGVSQNPRHKITKRGQNVTFRCDPISEHNRLYWYRQTLGQGPEFLTYFQNEAQLEKSRLLSDRFSAERPKGSFSTLEIQRTEQGDSAMYLCASSFAIGQGYQETQYFGPGTRLLVL.

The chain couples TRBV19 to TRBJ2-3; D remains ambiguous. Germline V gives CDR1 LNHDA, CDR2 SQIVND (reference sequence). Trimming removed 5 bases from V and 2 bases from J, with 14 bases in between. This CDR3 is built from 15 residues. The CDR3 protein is CASSGRRTDTDTQYF. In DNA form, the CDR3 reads TGTGCCAGTAGTGGCCGCAGGACCGACACAGATACGCAGTATTTT.

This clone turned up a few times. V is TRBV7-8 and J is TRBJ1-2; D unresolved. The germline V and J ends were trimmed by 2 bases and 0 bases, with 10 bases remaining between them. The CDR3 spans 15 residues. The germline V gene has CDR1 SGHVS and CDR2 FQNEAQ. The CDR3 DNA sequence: TGTGCCAGCAGCTTACTGGCACAAGCTAACTATGGCTACACCTTC. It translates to CASSLLAQANYGYTF.

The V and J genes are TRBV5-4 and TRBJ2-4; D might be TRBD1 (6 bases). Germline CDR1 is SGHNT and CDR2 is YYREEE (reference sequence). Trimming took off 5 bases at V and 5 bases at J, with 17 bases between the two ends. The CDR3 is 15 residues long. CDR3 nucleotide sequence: TGTGCCAGCAGTCTCGTGGGGACACCGGAAAACATTCAGTACTTC. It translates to CASSLVGTPENIQYF.

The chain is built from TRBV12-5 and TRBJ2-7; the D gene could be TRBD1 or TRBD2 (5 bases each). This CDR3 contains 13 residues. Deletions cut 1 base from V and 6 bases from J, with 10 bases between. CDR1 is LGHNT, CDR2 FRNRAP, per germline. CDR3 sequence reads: CASGLDKGSEQYF. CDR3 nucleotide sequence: TGTGCTAGTGGTTTGGACAAGGGGAGCGAGCAGTACTTC.

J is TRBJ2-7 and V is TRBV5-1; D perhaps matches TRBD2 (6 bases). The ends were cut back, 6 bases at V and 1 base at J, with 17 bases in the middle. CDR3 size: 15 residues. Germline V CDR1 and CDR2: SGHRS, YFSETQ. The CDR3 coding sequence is TGCGCCAGCACCACCGGGGACTTTCTTTCCTACGAGCAGTACTTC. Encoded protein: CASTTGDFLSYEQYF.

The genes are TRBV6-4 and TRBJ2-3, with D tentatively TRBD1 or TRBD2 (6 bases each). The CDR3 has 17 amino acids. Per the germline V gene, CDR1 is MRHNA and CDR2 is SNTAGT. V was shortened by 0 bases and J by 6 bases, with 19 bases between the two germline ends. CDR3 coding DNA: TGTGCCAGCAGTGACTCGAGCCGGGGGCGGATGGCGGATACGCAGTATTTT. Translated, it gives CASSDSSRGRMADTQYF.

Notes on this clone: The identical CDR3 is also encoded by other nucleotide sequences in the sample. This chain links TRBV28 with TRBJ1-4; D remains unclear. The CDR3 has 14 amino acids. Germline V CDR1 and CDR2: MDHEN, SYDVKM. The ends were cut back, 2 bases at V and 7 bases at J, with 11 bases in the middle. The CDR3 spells CASSLPGSGEKLFF. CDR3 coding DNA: TGTGCCAGCAGTTTACCGGGATCTGGTGAAAAACTGTTTTTT.

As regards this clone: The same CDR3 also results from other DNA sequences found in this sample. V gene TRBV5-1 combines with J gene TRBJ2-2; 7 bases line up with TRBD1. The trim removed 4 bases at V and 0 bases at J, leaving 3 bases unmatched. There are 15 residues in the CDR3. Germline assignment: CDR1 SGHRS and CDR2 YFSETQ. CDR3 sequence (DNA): TGCGCCAGCAGCCCGGGACAGCCGAACACCGGGGAGCTGTTTTTT. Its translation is CASSPGQPNTGELFF. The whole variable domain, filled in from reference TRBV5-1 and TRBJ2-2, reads KAGVTQTPRYLIKTRGQQVTLSCSPISGHRSVSWYQQTPGQGLQFLFEYFSETQRNKGNFPGRFSGRQFSNSRSEMNVSTLELGDSALYLCASSPGQPNTGELFFGEGSRLTVL.